This T cell receptor beta chain was profiled in a study of cytomegalovirus exposure and HLA in healthy donors. In the study overall: Approximately 83 million unique TCRs from HLA-typed donors were held in an early data release. Study-wide points: A later analysis reportedly identified an Asian-associated ancestry cluster as carrying fewer N-insertions than the approximately 670-donor mean. DRB1 had the most TCR associations and HLA-C the fewest, a later analysis found, with rates varying by HLA locus.

As regards this clone: Its antigen is not identified.

CDR3 length equals 13 residues. The V end lost 8 bases, the J end lost 6 bases, and 13 bases lay between the germline ends. CDR1 is MNHNS and CDR2 is SASEGT in the germline V gene. PCR employed 60 Vbeta and 13 Jbeta primers. Profiled with immunoSEQ multiplex PCR; TCRdb holds only in-frame clones, not every one. The table has about 140,000 clones, 65% to 90% seen once. This chain links TRBV6-1 with TRBJ2-2, with unresolved D. This TCR was sampled from a female donor in good health and CMV-seronegative. The specimen was PBMCs. CDR3 amino acids: CASQRPGSGELFF. The CDR3 nucleotides are TGTGCCAGCCAAAGACCCGGGTCCGGGGAGCTGTTTTTT.